A selection of T cell receptor beta chains follows, all from one sample in a study of Ad26.COV2.S vaccination and SARS-CoV-2 variants. Here immunoSEQ multiplex PCR was the method, and the copy in TCRdb shows in-frame clones only, minus some. The table has 200,000 to 300,000 clones, around 89% seen once. Sequenced material: peripheral blood, taken in a trial of Ad26.COV2.S vaccine versus placebo. The source is a person between 18 and 59 years old who received the Ad26.COV2.S COVID-19 vaccine or a placebo. Each CDR3 is given with its conserved first and last residue. The D gene is left open where the match is weak. The listing skips clone size in some rows; elsewhere it reads once, few, many or a size class.

clone_size cdr3_length j_call v_call d_call cdr3_nt cdr3_aa
- 13 TRBJ2-5 TRBV5-1 - TGCGCCAGCAGCCAAGGGGAGTCAGAGACCCAGTACTTC CASSQGESETQYF
once 16 TRBJ2-3 TRBV2 - TGTGCCAGCAGTGCCCTGGGAGCCGCACTCACAGATACGCAGTATTTT CASSALGAALTDTQYF
once 14 TRBJ1-2 TRBV6-5 - TGTGCCAGCAGTTACTCAGGGGGAAACTATGGCTACACCTTC CASSYSGGNYGYTF
- 14 TRBJ2-7 TRBV28 - TGTGCCAGCAGTTTCAGGGACATGGAGTACGAGCAGTACTTC CASSFRDMEYEQYF
- 15 TRBJ2-7 TRBV10-3 - TGTGCCATCAGTGAGTCGGGACTCAGCTCCTACGAGCAGTACTTC CAISESGLSSYEQYF
- 17 TRBJ2-5 TRBV28 TRBD2 TGTGCCAGCAGTTTACCGCGGGGACTAGCGGGAGCGGAGACCCAGTACTTC CASSLPRGLAGAETQYF
- 14 TRBJ1-1 TRBV28 TRBD1 TGTGCCAGCAGTTTATTATCAGGGGGGACTGAAGCTTTCTTT CASSLLSGGTEAFF
- 12 TRBJ2-5 TRBV4-1 - TGCGCCAGCAGCCAATGGGGAGAGACCCAGTACTTC CASSQWGETQYF
- 14 TRBJ2-4 TRBV7-9 - TGTGCCAGCAGCTTTCAGGGGGCCAAAAACATTCAGTACTTC CASSFQGAKNIQYF
- 14 TRBJ1-5 TRBV2 TRBD1 TGTGCCAGCAGCCAAGACAGGGTAGGGCAGCCCCAGCATTTT CASSQDRVGQPQHF
- 18 TRBJ2-7 TRBV29-1 TRBD2 TGCAGCGTTGAAGCCCGGAGACTAGCGGGCCAAGCGGGGTACGAGCAGTACTTC CSVEARRLAGQAGYEQYF
- 13 TRBJ1-1 TRBV3-1/TRBV3-2 - TGTGCCAGCAGCCAAGAAGCGGACACTGAAGCTTTCTTT CASSQEADTEAFF
- 15 TRBJ1-2 TRBV7-9 - TGTGCCAGCAGCCTCGATACCGGGACGGGGATCGGCTACACCTTC CASSLDTGTGIGYTF
- 14 TRBJ2-1 TRBV11-1 - TGTGCCAGCAGCCAAAGGAGGGGCTACAATGAGCAGTTCTTC CASSQRRGYNEQFF